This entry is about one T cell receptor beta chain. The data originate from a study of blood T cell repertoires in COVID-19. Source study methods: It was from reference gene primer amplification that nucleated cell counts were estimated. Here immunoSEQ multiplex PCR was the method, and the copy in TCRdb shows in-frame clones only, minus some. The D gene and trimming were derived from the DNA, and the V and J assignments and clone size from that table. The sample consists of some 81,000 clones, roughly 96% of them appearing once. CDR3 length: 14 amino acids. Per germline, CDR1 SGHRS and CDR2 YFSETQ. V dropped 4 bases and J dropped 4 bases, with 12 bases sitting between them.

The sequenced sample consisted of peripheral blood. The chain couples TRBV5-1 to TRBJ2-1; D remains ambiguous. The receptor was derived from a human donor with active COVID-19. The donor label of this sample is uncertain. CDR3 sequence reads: CASSPSVEYNEQFF. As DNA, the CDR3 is TGCGCCAGCAGCCCGTCGGTAGAATACAATGAGCAGTTCTTC.